At least ten counts were recorded for the clone carrying this T cell receptor (beta chain). This CDR3 is 14 amino acids long. Looked up from germline, CDR1 is SGHNT and CDR2 is YYREEE (reference sequence). V lost 4 bases, J lost 6 bases, and 11 bases lay in between. TCRdb ran MiXCR on the reads and lists one entry per CDR3 protein. Found here are fewer than 250,000 distinct CDR3 sequences, under 35% of them singletons; the top ten hold roughly 7%. The sample belongs to a study of kidney transplant recipient with SARS-CoV-2 infection. The rearrangement joins TRBV5-4 to TRBJ2-6; TRBD2 might be the D (5 bases). The specimen comprised a blood sample, sampled at baseline and on roughly day 120 from a kidney transplant recipient. This sequence was found in a male patient in his thirties who had COVID-19 and was a kidney transplant recipient. T cells may partly derive from the graft donor. As DNA, the CDR3 is TGTGCCAGCAGCGAGGGATCCTTGGCCAACGTCCTGACTTTC. Translated, it gives CASSEGSLANVLTF. The full variable domain, with the rest looked up from reference TRBV5-4 and TRBJ2-6, is ETGVTQSPTHLIKTRGQQVTLRCSSQSGHNTVSWYQQALGQGPQFIFQYYREEENGRGNFPPRFSGLQFPNYSSELNVNALELDDSALYLCASSEGSLANVLTFGAGSRLTVL.